The 30 T cell receptor beta chains below were found in one sample sequenced in a study of cytomegalovirus exposure and HLA in healthy donors (dated by TCRdb to 2015 to 2018). The method behind the library was the immunoSEQ multiplex PCR assay. For the multiplex PCR, a mixture combining 60 forward primers for TCR Vbeta segments and 13 reverse primers for TCR Jbeta segments was used. TCRdb re-hosts the immuneACCESS table, in-frame sequences only. Its copies lack some clones; in the studies checked, an unresolved V gene accounts for under half of them, and the cause for the rest is not known. The sample table records under 200,000 clones; approximately 71% of these occur just once. The leading ten clones occupy 3.5% to 5% of the sample. Sequenced input: PBMCs. These receptors came from a woman aged 18-29 years in good health and CMV-seropositive.

This sequence joins TRBV5-1 and TRBJ2-5, with 12 positions matching TRBD2. CDR1 and CDR2 from the germline V gene are SGHRS and YFSETQ. V shed 4 bases and J 2 bases; nucleotides not matched to a gene: 6. The CDR3 runs to 16 residues. The CDR3 loop is CASSRRLAGDQETQYF. CDR3 in DNA: TGCGCCAGCAGCCGCCGACTAGCGGGGGATCAAGAGACCCAGTACTTC.

This clone has only one observation. The genes are TRBV5-1 and TRBJ2-7, with TRBD1 matching over 9 bases. V lost 6 bases, J lost 5 bases, and 9 bases stayed unmatched. This CDR3 comprises 14 residues. CDR1 SGHRS and CDR2 YFSETQ come from the germline V gene. The CDR3 protein is CASTGQGRAHEQYF. The DNA for the CDR3 is TGCGCCAGCACCGGACAGGGGAGAGCTCACGAGCAGTACTTC.

This chain uses TRBV6-5 with TRBJ2-7; D might be TRBD2 (5 bases). The CDR3 totals 14 residues. V lost 6 bases, J lost 7 bases, and 19 bases lay in between. From germline, CDR1 is MNHEY and CDR2 SVGAGI. CDR3 bases: TGTGCCAGCAGCTCCTCCCGGACCGGGAAGGAGCAGTACTTC. Translated: CASSSSRTGKEQYF.

The genes are TRBV10-3 and TRBJ2-1; TRBD2 aligns across 7 bases. CDR1 and CDR2 (germline): ENHRY, SYGVKD. CDR3 length equals 17 residues. The J segment lost 4 bases and the V segment lost 2 bases, leaving 11 bases of the junction unmatched. CDR3 DNA sequence: TGTGCCATCAGTGAGGGTACTAGCGCCCCCTCTTACAATGAGCAGTTCTTC. Translating gives CAISEGTSAPSYNEQFF.

The V and J genes are TRBV29-1 and TRBJ1-1, with 9 bases fitting TRBD1. The trim removed 3 bases at V and 4 bases at J, leaving 6 bases unmatched. This CDR3 is built from 14 residues. CDR1 SQVTM and CDR2 ANQGSEA come from the germline V gene. CDR3: CSVEGQGVGTEAFF. CDR3 coding DNA: TGCAGCGTTGAGGGACAGGGAGTTGGCACTGAAGCTTTCTTT.

This chain links TRBV4-1 with TRBJ1-5; 7 bases match TRBD1. There are 19 residues in the CDR3. Trimming at V came to 4 bases and at J to 0 bases, leaving 15 bases not matched to a gene. Germline V gene lookup returns CDR1 MGHRA and CDR2 YSYEKL. The CDR3 DNA sequence: TGCGCCAGCAGCCGCTTTCCGGGCGGACAGGACAGTAGCAATCAGCCCCAGCATTTT. Translation: CASSRFPGGQDSSNQPQHF.

V and J are TRBV19 and TRBJ1-5; perhaps TRBD1 as D (6 bases). CDR1 LNHDA and CDR2 SQIVND come from the germline V gene (reference sequence). V was shortened by 2 bases and J by 4 bases, with 15 bases between the two germline ends. The CDR3 is 16 residues long. DNA for the CDR3: TGTGCCAGTAGTATAAGGGAGCAGGGGTATAATCAGCCCCAGCATTTT. This codes for CASSIREQGYNQPQHF.

V and J are TRBV19 and TRBJ2-7; tentatively, D is TRBD2 (6 bases). The CDR3 runs 14 residues. Germline lookup yields CDR1 LNHDA and CDR2 SQIVND (reference sequence). V lost 3 bases and J 5 bases, leaving 14 bases between the germline ends. The CDR3, as DNA: TGTGCCAGTAGTATTATTTGGGAGGCGGACGAGCAGTACTTC. Amino acids: CASSIIWEADEQYF.

CDR3 DNA: TGCGCCAGCAGCCAAGAAGGACAGCTTGGGAATCAGCCCCAGCATTTT. Its protein is CASSQEGQLGNQPQHF. The chain combines TRBV4-1 with TRBJ1-5; possibly TRBD1 for D (6 bases). V was clipped by 0 bases and J by 4 bases, with 13 bases between them. The CDR3 sequence is 16 residues long. CDR1 and CDR2 from the germline V gene are MGHRA and YSYEKL.

This chain links TRBV27 with TRBJ1-1, with D possibly being TRBD1 (6 bases). From germline, CDR1 is MNHEY and CDR2 SMNVEV (reference sequence). The CDR3 consists of 14 residues. V lost 7 bases, J lost 5 bases, and 17 bases lay in between. The chain's CDR3 is CASTQAGGMTEAFF. The DNA of the CDR3 is TGTGCCAGCACCCAGGCGGGGGGCATGACTGAAGCTTTCTTT.

This clone was observed once. CDR3 amino acids: CASRPRTGESPLHF. The CDR3 coding sequence is TGTGCCAGCAGACCGCGGACAGGTGAATCACCCCTCCACTTT. V gene TRBV7-2 combines with J gene TRBJ1-6; 7 bases map to TRBD1. CDR3 length equals 14 residues. From germline, CDR1 is SGHTA and CDR2 FQGNSA. V shed 6 bases and J 10 bases; nucleotides not matched to a gene: 9.

The genes are TRBV15 and TRBJ2-7; 11 bases line up with TRBD2. CDR3 length: 16 amino acids. With V trimmed by 3 bases and J by 2 bases, 6 bases remained unmatched. The germline gives CDR1 LNHNV, CDR2 YYDKDF (reference sequence). The CDR3 is CATSRGKTSGAYEQYF. CDR3 coding DNA: TGTGCCACCAGCAGGGGGAAGACTAGCGGGGCCTACGAGCAGTACTTC.

The rearrangement links TRBV28 to TRBJ2-7; 7 bases fit TRBD2. The CDR3 runs to 14 residues. Germline V gene sequence: CDR1 MDHEN, CDR2 SYDVKM. J was trimmed by 6 bases and V by 4 bases; bases with no gene match: 9. The CDR3 nucleotides are TGTGCCAGCAGTTCCCCGGGGGGAGGGGCCGAGCAGTACTTC. This gives the protein CASSSPGGGAEQYF.

This clone was seen only once. The gene calls are TRBV18 and TRBJ2-1, with TRBD1 identical over 9 bases. The length of the CDR3 is 18 residues. From germline, CDR1 is KGHSH and CDR2 LQKENI. Trimming removed 3 bases from V and 7 bases from J; junction bases left unmatched: 16. The CDR3 reads CASSPKNTGTGSRNEQFF. The CDR3 bases are TGTGCCAGCTCACCTAAGAACACCGGGACAGGGAGTAGGAATGAGCAGTTCTTC.

This clone was recorded a few times. This sequence joins TRBV4-2 and TRBJ2-3, with 8 bases matching TRBD2. The V gene's germline CDR1 is LGHNA and CDR2 YNFKEQ. The CDR3 runs to 15 residues. Unmatched junction bases numbered 0, after V lost 1 base and J lost 0 bases. The CDR3 bases are TGTGCCAGCAGCCAAGCTAGCGGGAGCACAGATACGCAGTATTTT. Translation gives CASSQASGSTDTQYF.

The chain uses TRBV9 and TRBJ1-1; TRBD1 agrees at 8 bases. CDR1 SGDLS and CDR2 YYNGEE come from the germline V gene. After removal of 2 bases from V and 2 bases from J, the junction contained 8 bases not matched to a gene. The length of the CDR3 is 16 residues. CDR3 bases: TGTGCCAGCAGCGTTACGACGGGACAGGCTAACACTGAAGCTTTCTTT. Translation: CASSVTTGQANTEAFF.

The genes are TRBV11-3 and TRBJ2-5, with D possibly being TRBD2 (5 bases). Germline V lookup: CDR1 SGHNT, CDR2 YENEEA. The CDR3 is 13 residues long. Trimming stripped 5 bases from V and 5 bases from J, with 12 bases between. CDR3: CASSPEEEETQYF. CDR3 DNA: TGTGCCAGCAGCCCAGAGGAGGAGGAGACCCAGTACTTC.

This clone was picked up a small number of times. The rearrangement joins TRBV13 to TRBJ1-1; 9 nucleotides match TRBD1. The CDR3 extends over 13 amino acids. The germline gives CDR1 PRHDT, CDR2 FYEKMQ (reference sequence). Trimming took 5 bases from V and 10 from J; bases not matched to a gene: 8. The CDR3 sequence is CASSLGQGFGAFF. Here the CDR3 DNA reads TGTGCCAGCAGCCTCGGACAGGGGTTTGGAGCTTTCTTT.

This clone was observed a few times. V and J are TRBV10-3 and TRBJ2-1; TRBD2 aligns across 12 bases. With V trimmed by 2 bases and J by 9 bases, 5 bases remained unmatched. The CDR3 extends over 15 amino acids. CDR1 ENHRY and CDR2 SYGVKD come from the germline V gene. CDR3 region: CAISETSGRLGEQFF. CDR3 sequence (DNA): TGTGCCATCAGTGAGACTAGCGGGAGGCTGGGTGAGCAGTTCTTC.

The chain is built from TRBV29-1 and TRBJ2-7; D unresolved. The CDR3 runs 13 residues. Germline values: CDR1 SQVTM, CDR2 ANQGSEA. V lost 7 bases and J lost 4, with 17 bases in between. The CDR3 bases are TGCAGCGGCGCAAGAGAGGATTCTTACGAGCAGTACTTC. It yields the protein CSGAREDSYEQYF.

The rearrangement links TRBV7-3 to TRBJ1-1, with TRBD1 matching 8 bases. CDR1 and CDR2 (germline): SGHTA, FQGTGA. The CDR3 sequence is 14 residues long. J gave up 1 base and V 3 bases, and 1 base lay outside the gene matches. The CDR3 DNA reads as TGTGCCAGCAGCTTCGGGACAGGGAACACTGAAGCTTTCTTT. Its protein is CASSFGTGNTEAFF.

The V call is TRBV9, the J call TRBJ2-3; the match to TRBD2 covers 7 bases. CDR3 size: 15 residues. The J segment lost 0 bases and the V segment lost 4 bases, leaving 5 bases of the junction unmatched. Germline-derived CDR1 and CDR2 are SGDLS and YYNGEE. This CDR3 is CASSPGLGSTDTQYF. In DNA, the CDR3 is TGTGCCAGCAGCCCAGGACTAGGTAGCACAGATACGCAGTATTTT.

The chain couples TRBV28 to TRBJ2-7; no reliable D call. With 2 bases removed from V and 0 bases from J, the gap between germline ends came to 8 bases. The V gene's germline CDR1 is MDHEN and CDR2 SYDVKM. This CDR3 has 14 amino acids. The CDR3 loop is CASSLVHNSYEQYF. The CDR3 DNA is TGTGCCAGCAGTTTAGTACACAACTCCTACGAGCAGTACTTC.

Only a few counts were recorded for this clone. The chain combines TRBV9 with TRBJ1-1, with D maybe TRBD1 (5 bases). Germline V gene data show CDR1 as SGDLS and CDR2 as YYNGEE. V dropped 2 bases and J dropped 2 bases, with 10 bases sitting between them. This CDR3 region has 14 residues. The CDR3 bases are TGTGCCAGCAGCGTGGGGGGAAGCAACACTGAAGCTTTCTTT. Translation gives CASSVGGSNTEAFF. Supplemented by reference TRBV9 and TRBJ1-1, the full variable domain reads DSGVTQTPKHLITATGQRVTLRCSPRSGDLSVYWYQQSLDQGLQFLIQYYNGEERAKGNILERFSAQQFPDLHSELNLSSLELGDSALYFCASSVGGSNTEAFFGQGTRLTVV.

This clone was found once. The rearrangement links TRBV6-5 to TRBJ1-6; maybe TRBD1 (6 bases). Germline values: CDR1 MNHEY, CDR2 SVGAGI. The CDR3 loop spans 16 amino acids. With 2 bases removed from V and 9 bases from J, the gap between germline ends came to 17 bases. CDR3: CASSYGGGRGASPLHF. CDR3 nucleotide sequence: TGTGCCAGCAGTTACGGAGGGGGGAGGGGCGCTTCACCCCTCCACTTT.

This clone was counted only a few times. The chain combines TRBV4-3 with TRBJ2-7, with TRBD2 identical over 9 bases. V was pared by 4 bases and J by 3 bases, with 4 bases of the junction left unmatched. Germline assignment: CDR1 LGHNA and CDR2 YSLEER. This CDR3 has 14 amino acids. The CDR3 protein is CASSRGSGGYEQYF. The CDR3 nucleotides read TGCGCCAGCAGCCGAGGTAGCGGGGGCTACGAGCAGTACTTC.

The chain recombines TRBV14 with TRBJ2-7; 7 bases line up with TRBD2. Germline trimming cut 4 bases from V and 3 bases from J; bases unmatched to any gene: 9. Germline V CDR1 and CDR2: SGHDN, FVKESK. This CDR3 comprises 15 residues. CDR3 amino acids: CASSPIAGHHYEQYF. DNA for the CDR3: TGTGCCAGCAGCCCCATAGCGGGTCACCACTACGAGCAGTACTTC.

This clone was observed a handful of times. V is TRBV30 and J is TRBJ2-7; TRBD2 matches at 13 bases. From germline, CDR1 is GTSNPN and CDR2 SVGIG (reference sequence). The CDR3 sequence is 16 residues long. J lost 5 bases, V lost 0 bases, and 7 bases had no gene match. CDR3 amino acids: CAWSVGGTSGIHEQYF. The DNA for the CDR3 is TGTGCCTGGAGTGTCGGAGGGACTAGCGGGATCCACGAGCAGTACTTC.

This clone was detected only a few times. The CDR3 DNA sequence: TGCAGCGTTGTGGGGGGCTACAATGAGCAGTTCTTC. Residues: CSVVGGYNEQFF. The genes are TRBV29-1 and TRBJ2-1; D perhaps matches TRBD2 (6 bases). V was trimmed by 4 bases and J by 3 bases, leaving 7 bases between them. Germline V CDR1 and CDR2: SQVTM, ANQGSEA. The CDR3 has 12 residues.

This clone was detected only a few times. The DNA for the CDR3 is TGCGCCAGCAGCGGAGGGACAGCTACCTACGAGCAGTACTTC. It specifies CASSGGTATYEQYF. The V gene is TRBV5-1, the J gene TRBJ2-7, with D tentatively TRBD1 (7 bases). This CDR3 is 14 amino acids long. Germline V lookup: CDR1 SGHRS, CDR2 YFSETQ. Between the trimmed V and J ends, which lost 4 bases and 2 bases, there was a span of 13 bases.